This TCR beta chain was profiled in a study of T cells in Graves' hyperthyroidism and ophthalmopathy. With a duration under 2 months, the hyperthyroidism was newly diagnosed in patients aged 18 to 65. The sample, blood from the first hyperthyroidism diagnosis, precedes any ophthalmopathy symptoms. 10 ml of fresh peripheral blood supplied the PBMCs. TCR beta CDR3 sequences were amplified from RNA transcripts. First-round RT-PCR of the TCR CDR3 relied on the HTBI primer set. From the multiplex PCR reads, TCRdb called clonotypes with MiXCR, one entry per CDR3 protein. Here the sample spans 250,000 to 300,000 distinct CDR3 sequences, about an eighth being singletons. Trimming took 7 bases from V and 4 from J, leaving 15 bases between them. Germline CDR1 is MDHEN and CDR2 is SYDVKM. The CDR3 is 14 amino acids. This clonotype came up many times. Antigen specificity is unknown. Study-wide points: Ophthalmopathy cases were set apart from stable hyperthyroidism by a 13 V-J model.

This clonotype was obtained from a woman aged 25 to 39 with Graves' hyperthyroidism that later progressed to Graves' ophthalmopathy. Material: blood. The rearrangement joins TRBV28 to TRBJ2-3; D may be TRBD1 or TRBD2 (5 bases each). CDR3 loop: CASTQGAEPDTQYF. The CDR3 bases are TGTGCCAGCACTCAGGGAGCAGAACCAGATACGCAGTATTTT. The whole variable domain, remainder taken from reference TRBV28 and TRBJ2-3, is DVKVTQSSRYLVKRTGEKVFLECVQDMDHENMFWYRQDPGLGLRLIYFSYDVKMKEKGDIPEGYSVSREKKERFSLILESASTNQTSMYLCASTQGAEPDTQYFGPGTRLTVL.